The present entry profiles one TCR beta chain with its context. Its antigen is unknown. The sample is drawn from a study of vaccination effects on CD4 cells after COVID-19. Before sequencing took place, the ViraFEST assay used viral peptide pools to expand antigen-specific CD4+ T cells. Scientists isolated CD4+ T cells after a roughly 10-day culture period ended. Vaccinees lacked prior SARS-CoV-2 infection and tested negative for nucleocapsid antibodies. Two million PBMC were placed in each well, which was supplemented with approximately 9.9 IU/ml IL-2 and roughly 10 ug/ml peptides. The V gene's germline CDR1 is MDHEN and CDR2 SYDVKM. The CDR3 totals 14 residues. V lost 5 bases to trimming and J lost 6 bases; unmatched junction nucleotides: 3. This table comes from immunoSEQ multiplex PCR, and its TCRdb copy is limited to in-frame clones, with some not included. Of roughly 30,000 clones listed, roughly 72% were seen once; the top ten hold under 30%.

The rearrangement joins TRBV28 to TRBJ2-1, with 11 bases fitting TRBD1. This clonotype originated in a human donor who received a COVID-19 vaccine. The material was CD4+ T cells from PBMCs cultured with HCoV-OC43 spike peptides, obtained before COVID-19 vaccination. Subset denoted: HCoV-OC43 spike overlapping peptide pool stimulation. DNA for the CDR3: TGTGCCAGCAGTCGGACAGGGGGCGCCAATGAGCAGTTCTTC. This gives the protein CASSRTGGANEQFF.